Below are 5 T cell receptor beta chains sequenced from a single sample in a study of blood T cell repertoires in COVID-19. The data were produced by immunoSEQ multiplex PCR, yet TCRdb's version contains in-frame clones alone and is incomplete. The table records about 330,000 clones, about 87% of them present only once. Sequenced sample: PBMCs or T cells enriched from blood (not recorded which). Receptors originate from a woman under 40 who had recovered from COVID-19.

The CDR3 DNA reads TGTGCCAGCAGCGTGCCACAGGGGGCTAATGGCTACACCTTC. Translation gives CASSVPQGANGYTF. The rearrangement uses TRBV5-6 and TRBJ1-2; 9 nucleotides line up with TRBD1. CDR1 and CDR2 from the germline V gene are SGHDT and YYEEEE. The CDR3 contains 14 residues. The junction had 7 bases not matched to a gene; V was cut back by 4 bases and J by 6 bases.

DNA for the CDR3: TGTGCCAGCAGCTTAGACGGGGGGCCAAGCCTATTCTACGAGCAGTACTTC. Residues: CASSLDGGPSLFYEQYF. The chain uses TRBV11-2 and TRBJ2-7; tentatively, D is TRBD2 (7 bases). Trimming shortened V by 0 bases and J by 3 bases, and 18 bases separated the two germline ends. The CDR3 length is 17 residues. Looked up from germline, CDR1 is SGHAT and CDR2 is FQNNGV.

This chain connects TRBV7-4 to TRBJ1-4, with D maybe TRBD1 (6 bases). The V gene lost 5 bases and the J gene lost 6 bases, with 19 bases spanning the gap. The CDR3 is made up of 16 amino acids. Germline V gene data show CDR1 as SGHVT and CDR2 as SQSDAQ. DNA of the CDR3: TGTGCCAGCAGCACCCATCACCAGGGGTGGGATGAAAAACTGTTTTTT. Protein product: CASSTHHQGWDEKLFF. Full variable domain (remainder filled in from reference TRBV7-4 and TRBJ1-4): GAGVSQSPRYKVAKRGRDVALRCDSISGHVTLYWYRQTLGQGSEVLTYSQSDAQRDKSGRPSGRFSAERPERSVSTLKIQRTEQGDSAVYLCASSTHHQGWDEKLFFGSGTQLSVL.

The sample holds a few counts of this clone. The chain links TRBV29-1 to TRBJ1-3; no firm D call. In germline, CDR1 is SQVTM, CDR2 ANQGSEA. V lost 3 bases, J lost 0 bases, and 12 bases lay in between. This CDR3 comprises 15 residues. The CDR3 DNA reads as TGCAGCGTTGATCGGCTGGGCAGCTCTGGAAACACCATATATTTT. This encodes CSVDRLGSSGNTIYF.

Written as DNA, the CDR3 is TGTGCCAGCAGAACCGCCGGGACAGGGCGCTACGAGCAGTACTTC. Its protein is CASRTAGTGRYEQYF. V gene TRBV28 combines with J gene TRBJ2-7; 9 bases agree with TRBD1. The CDR3 has 15 residues. V lost 6 bases and J lost 3; bases outside the gene matches: 9. In germline, CDR1 is MDHEN, CDR2 SYDVKM. The full variable domain, its missing parts supplied by reference TRBV28 and TRBJ2-7, is DVKVTQSSRYLVKRTGEKVFLECVQDMDHENMFWYRQDPGLGLRLIYFSYDVKMKEKGDIPEGYSVSREKKERFSLILESASTNQTSMYLCASRTAGTGRYEQYFGPGTRLTVT.